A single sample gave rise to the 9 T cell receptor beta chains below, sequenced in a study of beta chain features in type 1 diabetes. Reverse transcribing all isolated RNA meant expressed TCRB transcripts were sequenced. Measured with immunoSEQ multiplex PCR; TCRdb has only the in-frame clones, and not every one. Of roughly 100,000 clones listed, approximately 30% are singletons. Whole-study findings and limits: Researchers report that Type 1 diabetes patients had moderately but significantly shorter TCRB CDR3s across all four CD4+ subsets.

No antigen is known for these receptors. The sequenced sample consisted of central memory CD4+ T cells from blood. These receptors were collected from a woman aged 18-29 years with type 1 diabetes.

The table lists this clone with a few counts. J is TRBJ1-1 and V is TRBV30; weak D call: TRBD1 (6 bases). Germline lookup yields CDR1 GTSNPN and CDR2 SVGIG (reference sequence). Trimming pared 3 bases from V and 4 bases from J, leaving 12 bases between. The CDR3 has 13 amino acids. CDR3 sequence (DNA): TGTGCCTGGAGATCATACAGGGCCACTGAAGCTTTCTTT. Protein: CAWRSYRATEAFF.

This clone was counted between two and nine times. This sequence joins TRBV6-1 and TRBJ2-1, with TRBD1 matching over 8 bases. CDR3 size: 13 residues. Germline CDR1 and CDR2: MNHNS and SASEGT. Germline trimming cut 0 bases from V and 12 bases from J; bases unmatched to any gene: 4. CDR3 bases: TGTGCCAGCAGTGAAGCGGGACAGGTTGGGCAGTTCTTC. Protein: CASSEAGQVGQFF.

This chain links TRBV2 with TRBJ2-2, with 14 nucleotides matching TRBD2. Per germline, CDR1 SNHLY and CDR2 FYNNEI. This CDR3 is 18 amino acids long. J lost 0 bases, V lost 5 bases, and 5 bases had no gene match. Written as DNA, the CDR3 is TGTGCCAGCAGTCTCTTGACTAGCGGGAGGGCGAACACCGGGGAGCTGTTTTTT. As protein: CASSLLTSGRANTGELFF. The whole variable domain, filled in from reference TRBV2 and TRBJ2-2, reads EPEVTQTPSHQVTQMGQEVILRCVPISNHLYFYWYRQILGQKVEFLVSFYNNEISEKSEIFDDQFSVERPDGSNFTLKIRSTKLEDSAMYFCASSLLTSGRANTGELFFGEGSRLTVL.

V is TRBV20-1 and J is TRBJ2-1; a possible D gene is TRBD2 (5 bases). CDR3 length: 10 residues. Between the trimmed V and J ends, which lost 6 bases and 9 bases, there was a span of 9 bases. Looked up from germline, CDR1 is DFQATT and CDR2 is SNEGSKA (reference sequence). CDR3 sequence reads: CSATRSEQFF. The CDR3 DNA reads TGCAGTGCAACTAGGTCTGAGCAGTTCTTC.

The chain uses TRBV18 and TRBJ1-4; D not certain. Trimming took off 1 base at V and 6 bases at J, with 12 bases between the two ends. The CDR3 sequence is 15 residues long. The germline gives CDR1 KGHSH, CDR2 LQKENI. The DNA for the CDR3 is TGTGCCAGCTCACCACAAGAGGCAGCGGATGAAAAACTGTTTTTT. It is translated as CASSPQEAADEKLFF.

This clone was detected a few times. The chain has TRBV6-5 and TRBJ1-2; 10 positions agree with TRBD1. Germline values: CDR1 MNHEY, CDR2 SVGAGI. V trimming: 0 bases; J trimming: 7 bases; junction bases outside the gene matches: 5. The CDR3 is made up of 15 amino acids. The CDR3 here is CASSYSGQGVFGYTF. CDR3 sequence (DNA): TGTGCCAGCAGTTACTCCGGACAGGGGGTTTTTGGCTACACCTTC.

The CDR3 is CASSRRDRENEKLFF. The CDR3 DNA reads TGCGCCAGCAGTCGTAGGGATCGGGAAAATGAAAAACTGTTTTTT. V is TRBV23-1 and J is TRBJ1-4; D ambiguous. TRBV23-1 is recorded as an ORF, its role being uncertain. The ends were cut back, 4 bases at V and 5 bases at J, with 14 bases in the middle. This CDR3 has 15 residues.

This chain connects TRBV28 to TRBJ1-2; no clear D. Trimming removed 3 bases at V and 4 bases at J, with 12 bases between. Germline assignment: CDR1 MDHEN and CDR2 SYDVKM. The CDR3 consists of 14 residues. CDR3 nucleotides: TGTGCCAGCAGTTTGTCGATAACAACCTATGGCTACACCTTC. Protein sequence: CASSLSITTYGYTF.

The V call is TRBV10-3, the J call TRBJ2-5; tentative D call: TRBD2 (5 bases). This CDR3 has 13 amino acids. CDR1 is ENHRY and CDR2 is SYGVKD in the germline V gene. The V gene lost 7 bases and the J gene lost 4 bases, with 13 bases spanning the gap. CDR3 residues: CAITGGGGETQYF. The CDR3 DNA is TGTGCCATCACCGGAGGTGGTGGAGAGACCCAGTACTTC.